These 25 T cell receptor beta chains share one sample of origin, sequenced in a study of blood T cell repertoires in COVID-19. TCRdb keeps only in-frame clones here, not all; method: immunoSEQ multiplex PCR. Of roughly 300,000 clones listed, 80% to 90% were seen once; the top ten hold around 4%. Sequenced material: PBMCs or T cells enriched from blood (not recorded which). These receptors originate from a woman between 35 and 50 years old with acute COVID-19.

The chain recombines TRBV5-4 with TRBJ1-2, with D perhaps TRBD1 (5 bases). Germline V gene sequence: CDR1 SGHNT, CDR2 YYREEE (reference sequence). Trimming removed 2 bases from V and 6 bases from J, with 11 bases in between. This CDR3 has 13 residues. CDR3 nucleotides: TGTGCCAGCAGCTTCTCCGGGGGTGATGGCTACACCTTC. Its translation is CASSFSGGDGYTF.

The chain couples TRBV7-9 to TRBJ1-3; 7 nucleotides match TRBD1. Trimming cost V 2 bases and J 4 bases; bases outside gene matches: 8. The germline CDR1 and CDR2 sequences are SEHNR and FQNEAQ (reference sequence). CDR3 size: 16 residues. In DNA, the CDR3 is TGTGCCAGCAGCTTATGGTCCGGGACAGACGGAAACACCATATATTTT. This gives the protein CASSLWSGTDGNTIYF. Supplemented by reference TRBV7-9 and TRBJ1-3, the full variable domain reads DTGVSQNPRHKITKRGQNVTFRCDPISEHNRLYWYRQTLGQGPEFLTYFQNEAQLEKSRLLSDRFSAERPKGSFSTLEIQRTEQGDSAMYLCASSLWSGTDGNTIYFGEGSWLTVV.

The V call is TRBV5-6, the J call TRBJ2-3; the match to TRBD2 covers 7 bases. The CDR3 totals 14 residues. Germline CDR1 reads SGHDT; CDR2 reads YYEEEE. The V gene end was trimmed by 4 bases and the J gene end by 4 bases; junction bases not matched to a gene: 6. The CDR3 protein is CASSLGGSPDTQYF. The CDR3 bases are TGTGCCAGCAGCCTGGGAGGGAGCCCAGATACGCAGTATTTT.

The chain has TRBV11-2 and TRBJ2-5; 8 bases align to TRBD1. Per germline, CDR1 SGHAT and CDR2 FQNNGV. The CDR3 runs to 16 residues. With 3 bases clipped from V and 2 bases from J, the junction kept 8 bases outside the gene matches. The CDR3 DNA sequence: TGTGCCAGCAGCTTTAAGGTTCGGACAGGGCAAGAGACCCAGTACTTC. Translated: CASSFKVRTGQETQYF.

This clone was recorded only once. V is TRBV15 and J is TRBJ1-3; perhaps TRBD1 as D (5 bases). This CDR3 has 14 residues. The V and J ends lost 5 bases and 0 bases respectively, with 8 bases between them. Germline values: CDR1 LNHNV, CDR2 YYDKDF (reference sequence). Here the CDR3 reads CATSGGGSGNTIYF. The CDR3 DNA reads TGTGCCACCAGCGGGGGGGGCTCTGGAAACACCATATATTTT.

This clone was recorded a few times. The genes are TRBV27 and TRBJ2-7; no clear D gene. Germline V CDR1 and CDR2: MNHEY, SMNVEV (reference sequence). The CDR3 loop spans 16 amino acids. Trimming shortened V by 3 bases and J by 2 bases, and 17 bases separated the two germline ends. The chain's CDR3 is CASSLVATRSTYEQYF. The DNA of the CDR3 is TGTGCCAGCAGTTTGGTAGCAACTCGATCAACCTACGAGCAGTACTTC.

CDR3 sequence (DNA): TGTGCCAGCTACCCCGGGGGGGGTCCCAACTATGGCTACACCTTC. This codes for CASYPGGGPNYGYTF. The rearrangement links TRBV11-2 to TRBJ1-2; a possible D gene is TRBD1 (5 bases). The CDR3 loop spans 15 amino acids. Trimming shortened V by 8 bases and J by 2 bases, and 18 bases separated the two germline ends. Germline V gives CDR1 SGHAT, CDR2 FQNNGV.

The chain uses TRBV2 and TRBJ2-5; perhaps TRBD2 as D (6 bases). Trimming shortened V by 4 bases and J by 4 bases, and 10 bases separated the two germline ends. The germline V gene encodes CDR1 SNHLY and CDR2 FYNNEI. The CDR3 is 13 amino acids. The DNA for the CDR3 is TGTGCCAGCAGTGCAGGGCGGGGAGAGACCCAGTACTTC. It is translated as CASSAGRGETQYF.

The chain employs TRBV12-5 and TRBJ2-5, with a possible D match to TRBD1 (6 bases). The V gene's germline CDR1 is LGHNT and CDR2 FRNRAP. The CDR3 runs 15 residues. Trimming pared 6 bases from V and 5 bases from J, leaving 19 bases between. The CDR3 DNA reads as TGTGCTAGTGGCCTAGGGGGTGGTCGTGGGGAGACCCAGTACTTC. It codes for CASGLGGGRGETQYF.

The chain recombines TRBV6-5 with TRBJ1-1, with D perhaps matching TRBD1 (6 bases). Trimming removed 3 bases from V and 0 bases from J, with 14 bases in between. Germline V gene sequence: CDR1 MNHEY, CDR2 SVGAGI. This CDR3 contains 16 residues. CDR3 loop: CASSYGYRAMNTEAFF. The DNA of the CDR3 is TGTGCCAGCAGTTATGGGTACAGGGCCATGAACACTGAAGCTTTCTTT.

This clone was recorded once. The chain couples TRBV2 to TRBJ2-1; TRBD2 matches 15 bases. V lost 5 bases and J lost 3; bases outside the gene matches: 2. CDR1 SNHLY and CDR2 FYNNEI come from the germline V gene. The CDR3 length is 16 residues. Written as DNA, the CDR3 is TGTGCCAGCAGTCGGACTAGCGGGGGGGTCTACAATGAGCAGTTCTTC. Translation: CASSRTSGGVYNEQFF.

This clone occurred once. This chain connects TRBV3-1 (or the pseudogene TRBV3-2) to TRBJ2-5; the D gene is possibly TRBD2 (5 bases). Germline lookup yields CDR1 LGHDT and CDR2 YNNKEL (reference sequence). The CDR3 runs 14 residues. V lost 3 bases to trimming and J lost 7 bases, with 15 bases between them. CDR3 nucleotides: TGTGCCAGCAGCCAGGTAGTGCGTCGGGGGACCCAGTACTTC. It codes for CASSQVVRRGTQYF.

A note on this clone: In the same sample, other DNA sequences code for this CDR3. The J gene is TRBJ1-3, the V gene TRBV5-1; tentative D call: TRBD1 (6 bases). Trimming removed 6 bases from V and 0 bases from J, with 22 bases in between. This CDR3 is 18 amino acids long. Looked up from germline, CDR1 is SGHRS and CDR2 is YFSETQ. The CDR3 reads CASTLAPGQPFSGNTIYF. Here the CDR3 DNA reads TGCGCCAGCACCTTAGCACCAGGACAGCCTTTCTCTGGAAACACCATATATTTT.

This rearrangement joins TRBV5-6 to TRBJ2-3, with 10 bases fitting TRBD2. Germline V lookup: CDR1 SGHDT, CDR2 YYEEEE. V was pared by 4 bases and J by 5 bases, with 7 bases of the junction left unmatched. CDR3 length: 15 residues. The chain's CDR3 is CASSISGRALDTQYF. The CDR3 nucleotides read TGTGCCAGCAGCATAAGCGGGAGGGCCTTAGATACGCAGTATTTT.

V is TRBV9 and J is TRBJ1-6, with unresolved D. The germline V gene has CDR1 SGDLS and CDR2 YYNGEE. CDR3 length: 16 residues. V was clipped by 0 bases and J by 14 bases, with 21 bases between them. The CDR3 coding sequence is TGTGCCAGCAGCGTAGATGGGGAGGGATCCGTCGGGTCCCTCCACTTT. Translating gives CASSVDGEGSVGSLHF.

The genes are TRBV7-2 and TRBJ2-7; 10 bases match TRBD2. After removal of 5 bases from V and 0 bases from J, the junction contained 4 bases not matched to a gene. The CDR3 sequence is 15 residues long. From germline, CDR1 is SGHTA and CDR2 FQGNSA. CDR3 DNA: TGTGCCAGCAGCCCCCGGACTAGCGGCTCCTACGAGCAGTACTTC. Amino acids: CASSPRTSGSYEQYF.

This clone has only a few counts. The CDR3 DNA follows: TGCGCCAGCAGCTTGGGGACAGGGTATGGCTACACCTTC. Residues: CASSLGTGYGYTF. The rearrangement joins TRBV5-1 to TRBJ1-2, with TRBD1 matching 8 bases. Losses at the gene ends were 0 bases for V and 5 bases for J; bases not matched to a gene: 0. Germline V gene data show CDR1 as SGHRS and CDR2 as YFSETQ. The CDR3 extends over 13 amino acids.

V and J are TRBV28 and TRBJ2-2; maybe TRBD2 (6 bases). V was pared by 7 bases and J by 4 bases, with 16 bases between. Germline CDR1 MDHEN, CDR2 SYDVKM. The length of the CDR3 is 15 residues. CDR3 sequence: CASTTSQTSTGELFF. In nucleotides, the CDR3 is TGTGCCAGCACCACCTCCCAGACTAGCACCGGGGAGCTGTTTTTT.

CDR3 nucleotides: TGTGCCAGCAGCCAAAGGGGGACAGGGTGGGACTCAGCTTTCTTT. It codes for CASSQRGTGWDSAFF. The chain is built from TRBV14 and TRBJ1-1; 9 bases agree with TRBD1. With 2 bases clipped from V and 10 bases from J, the junction kept 11 bases outside the gene matches. The CDR3 is 15 residues long. Germline-derived CDR1 and CDR2 are SGHDN and FVKESK.

The count of this clone is one. This sequence joins TRBV5-1 and TRBJ2-5, with TRBD2 as a possible D gene (6 bases). This CDR3 spans 15 amino acids. V lost 5 bases, J lost 5 bases, and 19 bases lay in between. The germline V gene encodes CDR1 SGHRS and CDR2 YFSETQ. CDR3 residues: CASSWAGGEWETQYF. CDR3 in DNA: TGCGCCAGCAGTTGGGCTGGAGGGGAGTGGGAGACCCAGTACTTC.

This sequence joins TRBV20-1 and TRBJ2-1; 8 nucleotides match TRBD2. The CDR3 extends over 15 amino acids. Trimming at V came to 3 bases and at J to 8 bases, leaving 12 bases not matched to a gene. Germline V CDR1 and CDR2: DFQATT, SNEGSKA (reference sequence). CDR3 sequence (DNA): TGCAGTGCTAGTCCCTGGACGCTAGCGGGCTATGAGCAGTTCTTC. Amino acids: CSASPWTLAGYEQFF.

The CDR3 here is CASSLGQGSYNEQFF. The CDR3 DNA follows: TGTGCCAGCAGCTTAGGGCAGGGTTCCTACAATGAGCAGTTCTTC. The chain uses TRBV7-9 and TRBJ2-1; possibly TRBD1 for D (5 bases). V lost 1 base and J 1 base, leaving 8 bases between the germline ends. Germline lookup yields CDR1 SEHNR and CDR2 FQNEAQ (reference sequence). The CDR3 is 15 residues long.

This clone is labeled as medium-sized. The chain recombines TRBV25-1 with TRBJ1-5; possible D gene TRBD1, 5 bases. The CDR3 runs to 14 residues. V lost 2 bases, J lost 6 bases, and 11 bases lay in between. Germline V CDR1 and CDR2: MGHDK, SYGVNS. The CDR3 DNA sequence: TGTGCCAGCAGTGAAGGGGGGTTGGCTCAGCCCCAGCATTTT. It encodes CASSEGGLAQPQHF.

The count of this clone is one. This chain connects TRBV24-1 to TRBJ2-3; TRBD2 matches at 10 bases. Per the germline V gene, CDR1 is KGHDR and CDR2 is SFDVKD. The CDR3 spans 14 residues. After removal of 3 bases from V and 6 bases from J, the junction contained 2 bases not matched to a gene. The CDR3 DNA follows: TGTGCCACCAGTGATCCTAGCGGGGGTGATACGCAGTATTTT. It yields the protein CATSDPSGGDTQYF.

V and J are TRBV10-3 and TRBJ1-5; 8 bases map to TRBD1. Germline trimming cut 3 bases from V and 4 bases from J; bases unmatched to any gene: 8. The CDR3 is 16 amino acids. Germline CDR1 is ENHRY and CDR2 is SYGVKD. CDR3 nucleotides: TGTGCCATCAGTGATTCCGGACAGGGCTGGAATCAGCCCCAGCATTTT. Translation: CAISDSGQGWNQPQHF.